This entry concerns a single TCR beta chain. Antigen unknown. Use of 60 Vbeta and 13 Jbeta primers characterized the PCR. Data came from immunoSEQ multiplex PCR; TCRdb stores just in-frame clones and leaves some out. The data contain 100,000 to 150,000 clones, roughly 78% of them singletons. The sample is drawn from a study of cytomegalovirus exposure and HLA in healthy donors. Broader study findings: Per a later analysis, 15,000 to 20,000 TCR beta sequences showed association with HLA alleles at 0.05 false discovery rate. In a later analysis, most CMV-associated TCR beta chains appeared HLA-restricted.

Germline lookup yields CDR1 MNHEY and CDR2 SVGAGI. Trimming removed 5 bases at V and 3 bases at J, with 17 bases between. This CDR3 is 15 amino acids long. The clonotype was recovered from a man aged 25-45 years in good health and CMV-seronegative. The gene calls are TRBV6-5 and TRBJ2-7; D might be TRBD2 (6 bases). Sequenced input: PBMCs. The CDR3 sequence: CASSRGETGDYEQYF. Written as DNA, the CDR3 is TGTGCCAGCAGTCGAGGGGAGACGGGGGACTACGAGCAGTACTTC.